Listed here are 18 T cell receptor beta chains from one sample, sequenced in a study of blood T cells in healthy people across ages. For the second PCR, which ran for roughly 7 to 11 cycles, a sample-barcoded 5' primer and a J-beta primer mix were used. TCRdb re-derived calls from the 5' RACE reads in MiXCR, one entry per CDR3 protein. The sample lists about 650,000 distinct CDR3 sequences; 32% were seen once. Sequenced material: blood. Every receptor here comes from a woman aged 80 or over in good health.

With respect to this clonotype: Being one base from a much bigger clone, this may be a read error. This chain's CDR3 is CASSLSRRRGAYEQYF. As DNA, the CDR3 is TGTGCCAGCAGTTTATCCCGGCGACGGGGGGCTTACGAGCAGTACTTC. The gene calls are TRBV28 and TRBJ2-7; a weak D match, TRBD2 (7 bases). The CDR3 loop spans 16 amino acids. V was pared by 1 base and J by 4 bases, with 17 bases between. CDR1 and CDR2 (germline): MDHEN, SYDVKM.

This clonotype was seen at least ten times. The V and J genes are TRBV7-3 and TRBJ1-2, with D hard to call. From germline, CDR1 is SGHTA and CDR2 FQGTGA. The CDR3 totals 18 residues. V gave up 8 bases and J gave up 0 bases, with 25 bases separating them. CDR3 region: CASPYGGVGSLSNYGYTF. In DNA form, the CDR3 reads TGTGCCAGCCCGTATGGCGGGGTCGGCTCCTTATCTAACTATGGCTACACCTTC.

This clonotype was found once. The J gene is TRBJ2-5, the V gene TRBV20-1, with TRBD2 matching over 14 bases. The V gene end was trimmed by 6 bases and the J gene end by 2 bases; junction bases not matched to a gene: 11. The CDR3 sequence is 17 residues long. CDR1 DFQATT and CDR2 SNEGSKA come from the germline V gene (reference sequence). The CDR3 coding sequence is TGCAGTGCCCATGGGACTAGCGGGGGACCACCGCAAGAGACCCAGTACTTC. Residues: CSAHGTSGGPPQETQYF.

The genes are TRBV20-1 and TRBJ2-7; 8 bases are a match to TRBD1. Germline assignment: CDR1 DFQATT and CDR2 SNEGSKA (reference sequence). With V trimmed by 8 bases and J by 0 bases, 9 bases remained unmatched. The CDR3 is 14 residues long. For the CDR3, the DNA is TGCAGTCCCACACGCCAGGGGGCCTCCTACGAGCAGTACTTC. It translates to CSPTRQGASYEQYF.

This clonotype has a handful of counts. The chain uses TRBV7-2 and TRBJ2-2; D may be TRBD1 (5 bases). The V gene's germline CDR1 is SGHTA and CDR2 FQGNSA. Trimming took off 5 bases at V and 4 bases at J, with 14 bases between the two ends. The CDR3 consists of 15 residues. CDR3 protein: CASSLEGAPTGELFF. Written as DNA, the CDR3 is TGTGCCAGCAGCCTCGAAGGGGCCCCCACCGGGGAGCTGTTTTTT. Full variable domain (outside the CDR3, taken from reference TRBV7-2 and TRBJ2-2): GAGVSQSPSNKVTEKGKDVELRCDPISGHTALYWYRQSLGQGLEFLIYFQGNSAPDKSGLPSDRFSAERTGGSVSTLTIQRTQQEDSAVYLCASSLEGAPTGELFFGEGSRLTVL.

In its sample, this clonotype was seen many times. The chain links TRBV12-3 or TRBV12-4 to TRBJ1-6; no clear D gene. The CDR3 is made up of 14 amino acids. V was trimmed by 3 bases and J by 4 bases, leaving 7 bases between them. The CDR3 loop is CASSLAGYNSPLHF. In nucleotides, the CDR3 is TGTGCCAGCAGTTTGGCGGGTTATAATTCACCCCTCCACTTT.

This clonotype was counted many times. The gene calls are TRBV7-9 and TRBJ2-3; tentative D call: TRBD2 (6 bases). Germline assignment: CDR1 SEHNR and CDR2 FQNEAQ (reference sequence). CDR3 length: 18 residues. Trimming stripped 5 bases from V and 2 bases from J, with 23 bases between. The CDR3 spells CASSPDDVGRGHTDTQYF. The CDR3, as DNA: TGTGCCAGCAGCCCCGATGATGTGGGGCGGGGCCACACAGATACGCAGTATTTT. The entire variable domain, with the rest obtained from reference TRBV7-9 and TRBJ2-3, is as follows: DTGVSQNPRHKITKRGQNVTFRCDPISEHNRLYWYRQTLGQGPEFLTYFQNEAQLEKSRLLSDRFSAERPKGSFSTLEIQRTEQGDSAMYLCASSPDDVGRGHTDTQYFGPGTRLTVL.

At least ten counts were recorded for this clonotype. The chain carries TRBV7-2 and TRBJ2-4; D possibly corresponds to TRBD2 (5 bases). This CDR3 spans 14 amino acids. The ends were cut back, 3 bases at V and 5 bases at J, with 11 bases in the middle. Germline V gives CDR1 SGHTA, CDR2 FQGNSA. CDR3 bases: TGTGCCAGCAGCTTGGAGGTGAACGAAAACATTCAGTACTTC. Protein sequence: CASSLEVNENIQYF.

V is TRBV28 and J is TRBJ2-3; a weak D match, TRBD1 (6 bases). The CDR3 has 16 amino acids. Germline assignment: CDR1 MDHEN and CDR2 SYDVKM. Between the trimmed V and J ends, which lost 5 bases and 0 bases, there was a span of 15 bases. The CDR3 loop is CASSPNRAPSTDTQYF. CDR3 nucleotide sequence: TGTGCCAGCAGTCCTAACAGGGCCCCTAGCACAGATACGCAGTATTTT.

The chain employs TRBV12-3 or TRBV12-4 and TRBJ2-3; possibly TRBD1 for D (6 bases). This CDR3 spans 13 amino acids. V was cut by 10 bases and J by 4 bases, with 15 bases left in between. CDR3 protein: CATATGRADTQYF. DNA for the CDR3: TGTGCCACCGCCACAGGGAGAGCAGATACGCAGTATTTT.

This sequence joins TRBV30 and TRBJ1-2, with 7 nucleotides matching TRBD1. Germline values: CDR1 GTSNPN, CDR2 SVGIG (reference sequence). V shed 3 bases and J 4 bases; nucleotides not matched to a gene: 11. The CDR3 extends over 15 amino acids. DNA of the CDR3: TGTGCCTGGAGCTACCCCGACAGGGAATTCTATGGCTACACCTTC. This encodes CAWSYPDREFYGYTF.

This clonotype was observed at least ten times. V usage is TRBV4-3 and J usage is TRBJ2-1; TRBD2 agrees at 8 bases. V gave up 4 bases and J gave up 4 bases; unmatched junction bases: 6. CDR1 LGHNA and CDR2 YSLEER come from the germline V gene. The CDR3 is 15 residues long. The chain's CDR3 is CASSLGLASYNEQFF. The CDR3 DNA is TGCGCCAGCAGCCTAGGACTAGCTTCATACAATGAGCAGTTCTTC.

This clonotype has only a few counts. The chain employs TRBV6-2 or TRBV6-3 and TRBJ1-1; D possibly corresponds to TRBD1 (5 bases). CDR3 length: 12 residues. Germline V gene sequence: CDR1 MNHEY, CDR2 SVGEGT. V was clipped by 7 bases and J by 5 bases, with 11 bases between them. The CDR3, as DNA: TGTGCCAGCATGGGGCTGGGAACTGAAGCTTTCTTT. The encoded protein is CASMGLGTEAFF.

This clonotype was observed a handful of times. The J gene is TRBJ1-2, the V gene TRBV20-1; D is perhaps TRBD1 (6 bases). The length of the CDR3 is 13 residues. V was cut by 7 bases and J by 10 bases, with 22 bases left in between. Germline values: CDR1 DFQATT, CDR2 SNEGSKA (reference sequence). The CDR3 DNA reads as TGCAGTGTGGGCCCCGGGCAGGGGATTCTCTACACCTTC. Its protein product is CSVGPGQGILYTF.

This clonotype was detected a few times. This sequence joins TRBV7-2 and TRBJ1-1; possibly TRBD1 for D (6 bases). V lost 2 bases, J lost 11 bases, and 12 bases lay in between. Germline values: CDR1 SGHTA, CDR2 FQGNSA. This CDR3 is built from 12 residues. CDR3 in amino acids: CASSLSGAGAFF. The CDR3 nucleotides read TGTGCCAGCAGCTTATCGGGGGCAGGGGCTTTCTTT.

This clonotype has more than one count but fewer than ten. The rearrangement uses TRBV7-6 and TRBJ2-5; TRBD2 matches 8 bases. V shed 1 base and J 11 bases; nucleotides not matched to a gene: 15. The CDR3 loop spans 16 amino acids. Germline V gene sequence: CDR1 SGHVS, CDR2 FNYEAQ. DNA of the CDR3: TGTGCCAGCAGCTTAGTTCGGGGTAGCGGGGTGAATGAGCAGTACTTC. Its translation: CASSLVRGSGVNEQYF.

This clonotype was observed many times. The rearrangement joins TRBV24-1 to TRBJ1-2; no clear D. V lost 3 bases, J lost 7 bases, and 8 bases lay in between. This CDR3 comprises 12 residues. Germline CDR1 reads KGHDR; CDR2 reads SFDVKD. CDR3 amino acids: CATSDSPTGYTF. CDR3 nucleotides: TGTGCCACCAGTGATAGTCCGACTGGCTACACCTTC.

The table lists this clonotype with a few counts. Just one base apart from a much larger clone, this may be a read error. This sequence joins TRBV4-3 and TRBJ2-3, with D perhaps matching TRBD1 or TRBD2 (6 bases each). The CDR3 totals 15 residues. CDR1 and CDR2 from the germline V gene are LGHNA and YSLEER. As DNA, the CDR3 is TGCGCCAGCAGCCAAGGGGGGGCTAACACAGATGCGCAGTATTTT. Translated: CASSQGGANTDAQYF.